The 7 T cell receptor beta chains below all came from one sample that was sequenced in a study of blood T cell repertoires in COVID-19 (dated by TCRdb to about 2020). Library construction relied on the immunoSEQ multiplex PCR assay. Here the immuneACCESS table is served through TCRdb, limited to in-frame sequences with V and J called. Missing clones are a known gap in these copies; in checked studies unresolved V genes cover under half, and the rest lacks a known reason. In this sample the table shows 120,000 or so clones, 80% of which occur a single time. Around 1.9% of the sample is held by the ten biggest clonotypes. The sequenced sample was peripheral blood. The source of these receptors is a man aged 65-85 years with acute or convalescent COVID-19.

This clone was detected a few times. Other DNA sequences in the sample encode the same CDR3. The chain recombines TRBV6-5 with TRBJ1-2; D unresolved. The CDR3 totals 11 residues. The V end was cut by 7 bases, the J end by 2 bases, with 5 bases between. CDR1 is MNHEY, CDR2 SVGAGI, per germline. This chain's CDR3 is CASTQNYGYTF. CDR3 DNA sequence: TGTGCCAGCACCCAAAACTATGGCTACACCTTC.

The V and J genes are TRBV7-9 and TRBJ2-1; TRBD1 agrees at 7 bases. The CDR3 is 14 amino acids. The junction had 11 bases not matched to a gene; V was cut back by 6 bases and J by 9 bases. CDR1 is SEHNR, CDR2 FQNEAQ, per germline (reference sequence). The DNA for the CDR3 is TGTGCCAGCAGTATCGGTCAGGGGGTCGGTGAGCAGTTCTTC. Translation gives CASSIGQGVGEQFF.

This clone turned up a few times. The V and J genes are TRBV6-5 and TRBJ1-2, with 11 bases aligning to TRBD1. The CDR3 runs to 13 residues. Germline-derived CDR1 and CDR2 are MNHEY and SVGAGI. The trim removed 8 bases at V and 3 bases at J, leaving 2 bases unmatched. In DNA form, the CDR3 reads TGTGCCAGCTGGACAGGGGGCTACTATGGCTACACCTTC. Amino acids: CASWTGGYYGYTF.

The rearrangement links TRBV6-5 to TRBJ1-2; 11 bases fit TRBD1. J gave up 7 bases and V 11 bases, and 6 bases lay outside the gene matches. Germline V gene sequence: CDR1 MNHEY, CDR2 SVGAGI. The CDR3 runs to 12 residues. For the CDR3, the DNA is TGTGCCTATTGGGACAGGGGGGTTGGCTACACCTTC. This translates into CAYWDRGVGYTF.

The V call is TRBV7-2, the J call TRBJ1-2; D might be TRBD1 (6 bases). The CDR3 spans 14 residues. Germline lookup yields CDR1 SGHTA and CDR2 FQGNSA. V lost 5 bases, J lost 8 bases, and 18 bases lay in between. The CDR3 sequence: CASSPGGGWGGYTF. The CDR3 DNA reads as TGTGCCAGCAGCCCTGGGGGGGGCTGGGGAGGCTACACCTTC. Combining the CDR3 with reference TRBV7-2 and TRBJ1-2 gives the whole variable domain GAGVSQSPSNKVTEKGKDVELRCDPISGHTALYWYRQSLGQGLEFLIYFQGNSAPDKSGLPSDRFSAERTGGSVSTLTIQRTQQEDSAVYLCASSPGGGWGGYTFGSGTRLTVV.

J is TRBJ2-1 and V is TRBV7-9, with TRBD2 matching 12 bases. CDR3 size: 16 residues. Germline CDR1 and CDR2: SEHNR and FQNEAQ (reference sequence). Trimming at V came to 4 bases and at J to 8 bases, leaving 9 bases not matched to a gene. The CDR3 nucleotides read TGTGCCAGCAGCTCAAGACTAGCGGGGGTTGGGGATGAGCAGTTCTTC. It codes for CASSSRLAGVGDEQFF.

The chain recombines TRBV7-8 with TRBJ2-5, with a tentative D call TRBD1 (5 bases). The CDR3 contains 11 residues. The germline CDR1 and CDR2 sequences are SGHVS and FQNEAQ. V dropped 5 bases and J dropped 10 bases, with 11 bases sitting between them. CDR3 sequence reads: CASSPGHLQYF. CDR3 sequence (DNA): TGTGCCAGCAGCCCCGGACATCTCCAGTACTTC.